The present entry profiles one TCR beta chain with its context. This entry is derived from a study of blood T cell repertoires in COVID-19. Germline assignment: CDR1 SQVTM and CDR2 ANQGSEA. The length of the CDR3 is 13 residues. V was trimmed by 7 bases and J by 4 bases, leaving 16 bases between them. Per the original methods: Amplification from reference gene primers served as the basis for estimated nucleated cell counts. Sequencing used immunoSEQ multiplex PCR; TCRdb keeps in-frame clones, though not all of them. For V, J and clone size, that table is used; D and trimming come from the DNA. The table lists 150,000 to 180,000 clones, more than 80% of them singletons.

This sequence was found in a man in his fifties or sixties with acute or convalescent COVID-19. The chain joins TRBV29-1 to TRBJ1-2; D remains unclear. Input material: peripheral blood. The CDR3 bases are TGCAGCGACCGGCGGGGATTCGGCTATGGCTACACCTTC. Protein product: CSDRRGFGYGYTF.